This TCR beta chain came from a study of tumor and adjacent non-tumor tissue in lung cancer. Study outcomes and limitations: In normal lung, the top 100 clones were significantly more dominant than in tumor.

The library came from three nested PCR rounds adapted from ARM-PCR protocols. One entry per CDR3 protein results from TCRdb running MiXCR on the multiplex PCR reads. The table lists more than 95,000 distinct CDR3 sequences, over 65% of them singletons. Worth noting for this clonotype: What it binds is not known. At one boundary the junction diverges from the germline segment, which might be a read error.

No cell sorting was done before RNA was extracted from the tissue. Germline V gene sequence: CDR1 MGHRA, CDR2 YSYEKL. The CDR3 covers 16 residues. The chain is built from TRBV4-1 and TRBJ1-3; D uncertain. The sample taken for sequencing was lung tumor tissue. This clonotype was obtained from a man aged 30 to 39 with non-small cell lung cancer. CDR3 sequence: CASSQASGGSGNAIYF. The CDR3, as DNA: TGCGCAAGCAGTCAAGCCTCCGGAGGATCTGGAAACGCCATATATTTT.